The rows below give T cell receptor beta chains drawn from one sample of a study of vaccination and CD4 T cells after COVID-19. TCRdb reanalysed the PCR reads using MiXCR and keeps one entry per CDR3 protein. The table lists over 15,000 distinct CDR3 sequences, about 32% of them singletons. Their antigens are not known. Sequencing was carried out using cultured CD4+ T cells from blood. Every receptor here comes from a human donor with COVID-19. Each CDR3 is given without its conserved first and last residue. The order of the fields is V gene, CDR3 protein.

TRBV5-1,ASSLETGDGQPQH
TRBV6-2/TRBV6-3,ASSEHLRFNYGYT
TRBV19,ASSTGTAFEKLF
TRBV6-2/TRBV6-3,ASSYLGSYGYT
TRBV5-1,ASSLSSNSYNSPLH
TRBV6-2/TRBV6-3,ASSSRFGGGPDTQY
TRBV14,ASSQGTGQYEQY
TRBV6-1,ASSKGRTSSGNTIY
TRBV12-3/TRBV12-4,ASSPGQGRIGSTEAF
TRBV2,ASTPTGRRQETQY